What follows are 4 T cell receptor beta chains derived from one specimen sequenced in a study of T cell responses to AZD1222 COVID-19 vaccine. The protocol was immunoSEQ multiplex PCR, while the TCRdb copy is restricted to in-frame clones and leaves out a portion. The data show 80,000 or so clones, roughly nine tenths seen once. The source material was peripheral blood, sampled 28 days after the second AZD1222 dose. All receptors come from an adult who received the AZD1222 COVID-19 vaccine.

This clone was counted a few times. The CDR3: CASSMITADTEAFF. As DNA, the CDR3 is TGTGCCAGCAGTATGATAACAGCTGACACTGAAGCTTTCTTT. The rearrangement joins TRBV27 to TRBJ1-1; no clear D. CDR3 length: 14 residues. With 5 bases removed from V and 3 bases from J, the gap between germline ends came to 13 bases. Germline CDR1 and CDR2: MNHEY and SMNVEV (reference sequence).

The V and J genes are TRBV6-1 and TRBJ1-1, with 12 bases that match TRBD1. The CDR3 extends over 16 amino acids. J was trimmed by 11 bases and V by 3 bases; bases with no gene match: 13. Germline values: CDR1 MNHNS, CDR2 SASEGT. CDR3 DNA sequence: TGTGCCAGCAGTGATGGCGGGACAGGGGGCTTAGGGTATGCTTTCTTT. Its protein is CASSDGGTGGLGYAFF.

The genes are TRBV6-1 and TRBJ2-7; no clear D. The germline CDR1 and CDR2 sequences are MNHNS and SASEGT. CDR3 length equals 11 residues. V was shortened by 3 bases and J by 4 bases, with 4 bases between the two germline ends. The CDR3 nucleotides are TGTGCCAGCAGTGAGTATTACGAGCAGTACTTC. Encoded protein: CASSEYYEQYF.

The chain uses TRBV7-2 and TRBJ2-7; D is undetermined. Trimming took off 1 base at V and 0 bases at J, with 7 bases between the two ends. This CDR3 spans 14 amino acids. Per the germline V gene, CDR1 is SGHTA and CDR2 is FQGNSA. DNA of the CDR3: TGTGCCAGCAGCTTAGATTACCTCTCCTACGAGCAGTACTTC. This sequence encodes CASSLDYLSYEQYF.